This T cell receptor beta chain was identified in a study of T cell changes during pregnancy in multiple sclerosis. Sequenced by immunoSEQ multiplex PCR; TCRdb stores in-frame clones only, minus some. Among tens of thousands of clones listed, approximately 90% were seen once. Germline CDR1 and CDR2: LGHNA and YNFKEQ. The V and J ends lost 0 bases and 3 bases respectively, with 10 bases between them. The CDR3 runs to 15 residues. The sequenced sample was peripheral blood, obtained in the first trimester of pregnancy. This sequence originates from a female donor in good health, enrolled as a control in a pregnancy study. This chain connects TRBV4-2 to TRBJ2-3, with D possibly being TRBD1 (6 bases). The CDR3 here is CASSQDGGQTDTQYF. The CDR3, as DNA: TGTGCCAGCAGCCAAGATGGGGGCCAGACAGATACGCAGTATTTT.